The entry that follows covers one T cell receptor (beta chain) sequence. Its cognate antigen is unknown. The test was conducted at deep level. Method: immunoSEQ multiplex PCR; TCRdb's copy keeps in-frame clones and lacks some. Of about 2.2 million clones listed, approximately 92% were seen once; the top ten hold 1.5% to 2%. Naive CD8 cells lacked CD45RO, underwent positive selection for CCR7 and left out terminally differentiated effector memory CD45RA+ cells. Nashville, Tennessee was home to all donors, each a Caucasian adult. The source of the sample is a study of shared clonotypes between healthy human individuals. Findings and caveats of the study: Across several donors, naive CD4 shared 5% to 5.5%, naive CD8 3% to 3.5%, memory CD4 roughly 2.5%, memory CD8 approximately 0.4%. Naive subsets usually exceeded memory subsets in estimated richness.

The germline V gene has CDR1 MNHEY and CDR2 SMNVEV (reference sequence). The CDR3 extends over 16 amino acids. V dropped 2 bases and J dropped 4; count of bases not matched to a gene: 10. The chain carries TRBV27 and TRBJ1-2; 7 positions match TRBD1. The sample taken for sequencing was naive CD8+ T cells from PBMCs. The origin of this receptor is a man aged 18 to 30 in good health. Some clones in this sample may be carry-over from other donors' samples. In DNA, the CDR3 is TGTGCCAGCAGTTTAAGGGGAGGGGGCGACATCTATGGCTACACCTTC. Its protein is CASSLRGGGDIYGYTF.